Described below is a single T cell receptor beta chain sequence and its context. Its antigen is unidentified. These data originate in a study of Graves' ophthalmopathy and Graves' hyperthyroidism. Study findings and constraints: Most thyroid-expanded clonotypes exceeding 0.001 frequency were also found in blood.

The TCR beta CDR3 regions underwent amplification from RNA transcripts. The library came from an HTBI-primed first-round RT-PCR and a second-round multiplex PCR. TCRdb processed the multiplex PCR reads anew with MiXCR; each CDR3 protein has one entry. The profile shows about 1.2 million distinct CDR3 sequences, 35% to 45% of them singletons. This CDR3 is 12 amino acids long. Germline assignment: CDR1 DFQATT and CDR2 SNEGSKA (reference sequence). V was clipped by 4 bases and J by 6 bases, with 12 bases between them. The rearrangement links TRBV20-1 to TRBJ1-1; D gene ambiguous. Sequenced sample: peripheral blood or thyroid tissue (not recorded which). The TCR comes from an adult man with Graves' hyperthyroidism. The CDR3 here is CSAKTSFPEAFF. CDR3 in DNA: TGCAGTGCTAAGACATCGTTCCCTGAAGCTTTCTTT.